The 7 T cell receptor beta chains in this list originate from one sample, sequenced in a study of blood T cell repertoires in COVID-19. TCRdb's copy holds only in-frame clones and misses some; the assay was immunoSEQ multiplex PCR. The sample carries more than 300,000 clones, roughly 89% recorded once. The specimen was PBMCs or T cells enriched from blood (not recorded which). These receptors came from a woman aged 30 to 39 who had recovered from COVID-19.

There are a few counts of this clone. The chain combines TRBV6-5 with TRBJ1-2; D is perhaps TRBD1 (6 bases). The length of the CDR3 is 14 residues. V dropped 5 bases and J dropped 4 bases, with 14 bases sitting between them. CDR1 and CDR2 from the germline V gene are MNHEY and SVGAGI. The DNA for the CDR3 is TGTGCCAGCAGTCGTGACAGGCAAACCTATGGCTACACCTTC. It codes for CASSRDRQTYGYTF.

The rearrangement links TRBV3-1 (or the pseudogene TRBV3-2) to TRBJ1-6, with 7 bases that match TRBD1. This CDR3 is built from 14 residues. V was clipped by 3 bases and J by 6 bases; unmatched bases: 2. CDR1 is LGHDT and CDR2 is YNNKEL in the germline V gene (reference sequence). CDR3 region: CASSQNRGNSPLHF. CDR3 DNA: TGTGCCAGCAGCCAGAACAGGGGTAATTCACCCCTCCACTTT.

This clone was counted a few times. This sequence joins TRBV6-6 and TRBJ2-7; no reliable D call. This CDR3 has 12 residues. The germline V gene has CDR1 MNHNY and CDR2 SVGAGI (reference sequence). Deletions cut 3 bases from V and 3 bases from J, with 6 bases between. CDR3: CASSYNGYEQYF. The CDR3 nucleotides are TGTGCCAGCAGTTATAACGGCTACGAGCAGTACTTC.

This chain uses TRBV19 with TRBJ2-1; 10 nucleotides agree with TRBD1. Germline V gene lookup returns CDR1 LNHDA and CDR2 SQIVND (reference sequence). The CDR3 has 17 amino acids. J was trimmed by 6 bases and V by 4 bases; bases with no gene match: 12. The CDR3 DNA reads TGTGCCAGTAGTACCCCTTTGACAGGGGGCGGATTCAATGAGCAGTTCTTC. This codes for CASSTPLTGGGFNEQFF. The whole variable domain, remainder taken from reference TRBV19 and TRBJ2-1, is DGGITQSPKYLFRKEGQNVTLSCEQNLNHDAMYWYRQDPGQGLRLIYYSQIVNDFQKGDIAEGYSVSREKKESFPLTVTSAQKNPTAFYLCASSTPLTGGGFNEQFFGPGTRLTVL.

The chain carries TRBV9 and TRBJ2-2, with a weak D call TRBD2 (7 bases). The CDR3 sequence is 15 residues long. Germline CDR1 SGDLS, CDR2 YYNGEE. Trimming left V 4 bases short and J 7 bases short, with 17 bases between. In nucleotides, the CDR3 is TGTGCCAGCAGCCCCTTGGGGGGGCCGATCGGGGAGCTGTTTTTT. Residues: CASSPLGGPIGELFF.

The chain combines TRBV5-6 with TRBJ2-5, with a weak D call TRBD1 (6 bases). This CDR3 spans 12 amino acids. V lost 5 bases, J lost 4 bases, and 9 bases lay in between. Germline-derived CDR1 and CDR2 are SGHDT and YYEEEE. The CDR3: CASSPGAETQYF. CDR3 DNA sequence: TGTGCCAGCAGTCCAGGGGCAGAGACCCAGTACTTC.

The chain combines TRBV27 with TRBJ2-1, with a weak D call TRBD2 (5 bases). The CDR3 sequence is 16 residues long. Germline-derived CDR1 and CDR2 are MNHEY and SMNVEV (reference sequence). The ends were cut back, 5 bases at V and 6 bases at J, with 20 bases in the middle. The CDR3 reads CASSLREPVRVNEQFF. The CDR3 coding sequence is TGTGCCAGCAGTCTCCGGGAACCCGTGAGGGTCAATGAGCAGTTCTTC.